Each of the 7 T cell receptor beta chains below was sequenced from the same sample in a study of T cell responses to AZD1222 COVID-19 vaccine. Profiled with immunoSEQ multiplex PCR; TCRdb holds only in-frame clones, not every one. The sample has about 140,000 clones; 85% to 95% are singletons. Sequences were derived from peripheral blood, sampled after recovery from COVID-19. The receptors shown here come from an adult who had recovered from COVID-19.

The chain carries TRBV4-1 and TRBJ2-5; D not resolved. The germline V gene encodes CDR1 MGHRA and CDR2 YSYEKL. V dropped 1 base and J dropped 1 base, with 7 bases sitting between them. The CDR3 runs 14 residues. The CDR3 reads CASSQAVSQETQYF. The CDR3 bases are TGCGCCAGCAGCCAAGCGGTCAGCCAAGAGACCCAGTACTTC.

The chain is built from TRBV5-5 and TRBJ1-1; perhaps TRBD1 as D (5 bases). The CDR3 contains 14 residues. Trimming shortened V by 2 bases and J by 0 bases, and 8 bases separated the two germline ends. Germline-derived CDR1 and CDR2 are SGHKS and YYEKEE (reference sequence). CDR3 sequence: CASSFRVVNTEAFF. In nucleotides, the CDR3 is TGTGCCAGCAGCTTCAGGGTTGTGAACACTGAAGCTTTCTTT.

The rearrangement joins TRBV2 to TRBJ1-5, with D possibly being TRBD1 (6 bases). CDR1 is SNHLY, CDR2 FYNNEI, per germline. The CDR3 covers 14 residues. The V end was cut by 3 bases, the J end by 6 bases, with 12 bases between. In nucleotides, the CDR3 is TGTGCCAGCAGTGAGACAGGACGAAGTCAGCCCCAGCATTTT. It is translated as CASSETGRSQPQHF.

The chain has TRBV5-6 and TRBJ2-5; D might be TRBD2 (5 bases). The CDR3 loop spans 13 amino acids. V gave up 5 bases and J gave up 1 base, with 9 bases separating them. Germline CDR1 SGHDT, CDR2 YYEEEE. In nucleotides, the CDR3 is TGTGCCAGCAGGGACCGGGGCCAAGAGACCCAGTACTTC. Amino acids: CASRDRGQETQYF.

The rearrangement joins TRBV6-1 to TRBJ2-5; tentatively, D is TRBD2 (6 bases). V was cut by 1 base and J by 2 bases, with 11 bases left in between. The germline CDR1 and CDR2 sequences are MNHNS and SASEGT. The CDR3 runs 15 residues. CDR3 nucleotide sequence: TGTGCCAGCAGTGAAGGGGTGGGACTTCAAGAGACCCAGTACTTC. Its protein product is CASSEGVGLQETQYF.

The chain carries TRBV28 and TRBJ2-6, with D perhaps TRBD1 or TRBD2 (5 bases each). Germline V gene data show CDR1 as MDHEN and CDR2 as SYDVKM. The CDR3 length is 17 residues. The V and J ends lost 1 base and 0 bases respectively, with 10 bases between them. This CDR3 reads CASSLSGTYSGANVLTF. The CDR3 DNA sequence: TGTGCCAGCAGTTTATCCGGGACCTACTCTGGGGCCAACGTCCTGACTTTC.

This rearrangement joins TRBV7-2 to TRBJ2-1, with TRBD2 identical over 8 bases. J gave up 8 bases and V 5 bases, and 8 bases lay outside the gene matches. CDR1 and CDR2 from the germline V gene are SGHTA and FQGNSA. The CDR3 spans 14 residues. CDR3 in amino acids: CASSPRLAIDEQFF. The CDR3 region has the DNA TGTGCCAGCAGCCCCCGACTAGCGATCGATGAGCAGTTCTTC.